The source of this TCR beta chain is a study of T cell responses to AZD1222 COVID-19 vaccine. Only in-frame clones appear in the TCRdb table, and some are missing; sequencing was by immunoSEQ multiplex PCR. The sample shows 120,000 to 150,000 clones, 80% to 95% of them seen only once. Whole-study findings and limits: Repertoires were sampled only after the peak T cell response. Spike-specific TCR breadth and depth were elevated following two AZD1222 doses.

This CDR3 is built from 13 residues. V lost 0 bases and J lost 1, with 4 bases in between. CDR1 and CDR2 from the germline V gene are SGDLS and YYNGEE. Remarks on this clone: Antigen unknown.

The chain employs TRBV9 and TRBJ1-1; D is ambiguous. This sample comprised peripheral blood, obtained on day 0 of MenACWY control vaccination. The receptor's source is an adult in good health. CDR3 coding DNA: TGTGCCAGCAGCGTAGACAGGAACACTGAAGCTTTCTTT. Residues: CASSVDRNTEAFF.